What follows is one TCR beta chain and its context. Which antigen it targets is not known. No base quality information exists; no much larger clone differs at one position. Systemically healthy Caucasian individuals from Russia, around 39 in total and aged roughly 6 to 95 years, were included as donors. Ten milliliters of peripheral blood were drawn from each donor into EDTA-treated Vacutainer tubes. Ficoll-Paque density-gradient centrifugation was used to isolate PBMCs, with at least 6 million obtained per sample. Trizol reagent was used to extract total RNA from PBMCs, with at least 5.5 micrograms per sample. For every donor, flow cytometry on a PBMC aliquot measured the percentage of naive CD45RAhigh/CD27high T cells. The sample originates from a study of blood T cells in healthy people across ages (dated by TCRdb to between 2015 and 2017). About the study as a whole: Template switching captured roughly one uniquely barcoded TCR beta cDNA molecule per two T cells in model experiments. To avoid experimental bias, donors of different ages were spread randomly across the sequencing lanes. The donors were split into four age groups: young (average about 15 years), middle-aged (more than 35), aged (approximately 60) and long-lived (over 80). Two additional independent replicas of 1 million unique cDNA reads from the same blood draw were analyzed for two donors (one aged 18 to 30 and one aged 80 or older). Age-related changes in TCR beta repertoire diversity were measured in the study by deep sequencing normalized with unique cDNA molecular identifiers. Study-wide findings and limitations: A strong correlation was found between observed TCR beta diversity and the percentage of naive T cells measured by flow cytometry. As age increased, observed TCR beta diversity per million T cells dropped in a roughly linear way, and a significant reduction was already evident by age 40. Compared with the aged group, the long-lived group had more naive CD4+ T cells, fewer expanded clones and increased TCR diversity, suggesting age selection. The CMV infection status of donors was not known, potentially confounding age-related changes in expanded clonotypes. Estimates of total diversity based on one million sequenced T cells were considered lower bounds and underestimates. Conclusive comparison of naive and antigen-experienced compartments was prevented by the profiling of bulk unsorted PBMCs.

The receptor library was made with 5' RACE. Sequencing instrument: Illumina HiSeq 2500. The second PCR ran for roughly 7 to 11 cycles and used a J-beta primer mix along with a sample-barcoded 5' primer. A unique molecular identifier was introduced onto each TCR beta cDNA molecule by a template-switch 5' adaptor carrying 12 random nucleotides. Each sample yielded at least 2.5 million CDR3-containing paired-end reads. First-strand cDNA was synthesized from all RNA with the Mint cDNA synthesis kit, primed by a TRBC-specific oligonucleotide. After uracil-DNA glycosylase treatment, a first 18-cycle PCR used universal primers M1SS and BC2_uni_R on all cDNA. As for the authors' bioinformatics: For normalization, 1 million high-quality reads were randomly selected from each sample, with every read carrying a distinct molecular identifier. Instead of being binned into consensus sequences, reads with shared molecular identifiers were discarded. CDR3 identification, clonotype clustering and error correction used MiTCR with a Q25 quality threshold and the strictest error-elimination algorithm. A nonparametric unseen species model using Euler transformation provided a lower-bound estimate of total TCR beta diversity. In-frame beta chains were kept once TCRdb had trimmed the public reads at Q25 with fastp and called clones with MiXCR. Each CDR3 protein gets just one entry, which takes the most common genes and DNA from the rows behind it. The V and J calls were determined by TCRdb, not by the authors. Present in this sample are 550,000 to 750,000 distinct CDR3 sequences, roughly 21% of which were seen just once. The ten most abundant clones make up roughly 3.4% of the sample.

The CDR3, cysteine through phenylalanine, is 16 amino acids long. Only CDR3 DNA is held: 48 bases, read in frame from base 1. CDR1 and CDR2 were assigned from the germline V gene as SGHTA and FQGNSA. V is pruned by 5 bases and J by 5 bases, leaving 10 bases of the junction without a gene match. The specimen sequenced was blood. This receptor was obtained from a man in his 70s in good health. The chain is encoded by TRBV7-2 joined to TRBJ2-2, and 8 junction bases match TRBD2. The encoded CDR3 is CASSPSGRIGTGELFF. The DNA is TGTGCCAGCAGCCCCAGCGGGAGAATAGGGACCGGGGAGCTGTTTTTT.